Described below is a single TCR beta chain sequence and its context. Its antigen is as yet unknown. CD4+ cells yielded CD45RA+ naive and CD45RA-negative memory subsets. Assay: immunoSEQ multiplex PCR; the TCRdb copy retains only in-frame clones and omits some. Counted here are more than 2 million clones, approximately 96% occurring once; the ten biggest clones make up approximately 0.13%. The sample originates from a study of shared clonotypes between healthy human individuals. The V gene's germline CDR1 is SGHRS and CDR2 YFSETQ. V dropped 5 bases and J dropped 2; count of bases not matched to a gene: 6. The CDR3 is 15 amino acids. Study-wide results and caveats: Generally, naive subsets (rather than memory subsets) showed larger estimated richness.

The sequence came from a man between 18 and 29 years old in good health. Material for sequencing was naive CD4+ T cells sorted from blood. The subset: CD45RA+ positively selected. The chain joins TRBV5-1 to TRBJ2-7, with 11 bases matching TRBD2. CDR3 sequence (DNA): TGCGCCAGCAGATCCGGGACTAGCGGAGCCTACGAGCAGTACTTC. It translates to CASRSGTSGAYEQYF.